This T cell receptor (beta chain) was recorded in a study of T-cell reconstitution after alpha-beta-depleted transplantation in children. Study-wide results and limits: A year post-transplant, T-cell counts and diversity derived mostly from newly produced T cells. After transplant, high TCRbeta diversity at day 60 in some patients arose from surviving recipient T cells and thymic progenitors. Several hundred graft clones that had expanded were reportedly the source of alpha-beta T cells about two months after transplant.

Unique molecular identifiers featured in how the TCRbeta library was prepared. One entry per CDR3 protein results from TCRdb running MiXCR on the PCR reads. Among a few hundred thousand distinct CDR3 sequences listed, 25% to 30% were seen once. On this clonotype: Its antigen is not identified.

The CDR3 is 14 amino acids. The trim removed 5 bases at V and 1 base at J, leaving 3 bases unmatched. Germline values: CDR1 GTSNPN, CDR2 SVGIG (reference sequence). Sequencing used PBMCs, obtained before TCRalphabeta/CD19-depleted stem cell transplant. The sequence derives from a boy younger than two with Wiskott-Aldrich syndrome, due to receive a stem cell transplant. V is TRBV30 and J is TRBJ2-3, with 10 bases aligning to TRBD2. In DNA, the CDR3 is TGTGCCTGGGCTCTAGCGGGAGGCACAGATACGCAGTATTTT. It specifies CAWALAGGTDTQYF.